The next 11 T cell receptor beta chains were all read from a single sample in a study of blood T cell repertoires in COVID-19. The data were produced by immunoSEQ multiplex PCR, yet TCRdb's version contains in-frame clones alone and is incomplete. The sample has about 240,000 clones, roughly 89% seen once. The sequenced material came from PBMCs or T cells enriched from blood (not recorded which). The receptor set was obtained from a woman between 25 and 40 years old who had recovered from COVID-19.

V and J are TRBV3-1 (or the pseudogene TRBV3-2) and TRBJ2-7, with TRBD2 identical over 7 bases. Germline CDR1 is LGHDT and CDR2 is YNNKEL (reference sequence). The CDR3 sequence is 15 residues long. The V gene end was trimmed by 2 bases and the J gene end by 5 bases; junction bases not matched to a gene: 9. CDR3 region: CASSQWGGGPDEQYF. The CDR3 nucleotides read TGTGCCAGCAGCCAATGGGGGGGAGGGCCAGACGAGCAGTACTTC.

The CDR3 region is CASSQATSGTGEAFF. The CDR3 DNA follows: TGCGCCAGCAGCCAAGCTACCTCAGGCACCGGTGAAGCTTTCTTT. The chain joins TRBV4-1 to TRBJ1-1, with D unclear. The V gene's germline CDR1 is MGHRA and CDR2 YSYEKL. The CDR3 length is 15 residues. V gave up 1 base and J gave up 7 bases, with 16 bases separating them.

This chain joins TRBV18 and TRBJ1-1; 8 nucleotides agree with TRBD1. J was trimmed by 0 bases and V by 1 base; bases with no gene match: 4. From germline, CDR1 is KGHSH and CDR2 LQKENI. The CDR3 loop spans 16 amino acids. The CDR3 is CASSPQTGALNTEAFF. The CDR3 nucleotides read TGTGCCAGCTCACCACAGACAGGGGCCTTGAACACTGAAGCTTTCTTT.

The rearrangement joins TRBV6-5 to TRBJ1-2; a weak D match, TRBD1 (6 bases). The germline V gene encodes CDR1 MNHEY and CDR2 SVGAGI. V was cut by 2 bases and J by 2 bases, with 9 bases left in between. This CDR3 is built from 14 residues. CDR3 sequence (DNA): TGTGCCAGCAGTTACCGACAGGAAAACTATGGCTACACCTTC. It yields the protein CASSYRQENYGYTF.

The chain joins TRBV7-2 to TRBJ2-5; no reliable D call. In germline, CDR1 is SGHTA, CDR2 FQGNSA. V lost 5 bases to trimming and J lost 3 bases, with 13 bases between them. The CDR3 sequence is 14 residues long. In DNA form, the CDR3 reads TGTGCCAGCAGCCGCCAGTACACCAAAGAGACCCAGTACTTC. Translating it yields CASSRQYTKETQYF.

The chain recombines TRBV7-2 with TRBJ1-1; 7 positions match TRBD1. CDR1 and CDR2 from the germline V gene are SGHTA and FQGNSA. The CDR3 is 14 amino acids. With 5 bases clipped from V and 1 base from J, the junction kept 4 bases outside the gene matches. CDR3 bases: TGTGCCAGCAGCAAAAACAGGGGGAACACTGAAGCTTTCTTT. Translation gives CASSKNRGNTEAFF.

The chain has TRBV2 and TRBJ1-5; 9 bases match TRBD1. V shed 5 bases, J shed 3 bases, and the junction held 2 bases outside the gene matches. Germline CDR1 SNHLY, CDR2 FYNNEI. The CDR3 totals 14 residues. The CDR3 nucleotides read TGTGCCAGCAGTTACAGGGGGCACAATCAGCCCCAGCATTTT. It encodes CASSYRGHNQPQHF.

Only one count was recorded for this clone. This rearrangement joins TRBV9 to TRBJ1-2; D gene unclear. With 2 bases removed from V and 6 bases from J, the gap between germline ends came to 11 bases. CDR1 and CDR2 (germline): SGDLS, YYNGEE. The CDR3 is 13 residues long. This chain's CDR3 is CASSVTDLDGYTF. Written as DNA, the CDR3 is TGTGCCAGCAGCGTCACAGATTTAGATGGCTACACCTTC.

CDR3 residues: CASSLQLREDTGELFF. The CDR3 DNA follows: TGTGCCAGCAGCCTCCAGTTGCGGGAAGACACCGGGGAGCTGTTTTTT. The rearrangement joins TRBV5-5 to TRBJ2-2, with D maybe TRBD2 (6 bases). The V end lost 4 bases, the J end lost 3 bases, and 16 bases lay between the germline ends. CDR1 and CDR2 (germline): SGHKS, YYEKEE (reference sequence). The CDR3 spans 16 residues. Combining the CDR3 with reference TRBV5-5 and TRBJ2-2 gives the whole variable domain DAGVTQSPTHLIKTRGQQVTLRCSPISGHKSVSWYQQVLGQGPQFIFQYYEKEERGRGNFPDRFSARQFPNYSSELNVNALLLGDSALYLCASSLQLREDTGELFFGEGSRLTVL.

This chain joins TRBV28 and TRBJ1-2, with D maybe TRBD1 (5 bases). The CDR3 runs 14 residues. Germline V gene sequence: CDR1 MDHEN, CDR2 SYDVKM. The V and J ends lost 6 bases and 7 bases respectively, with 18 bases between them. CDR3 amino acids: CASSRTFGGGGYTF. The DNA for the CDR3 is TGTGCCAGCAGCCGGACTTTCGGGGGAGGTGGCTACACCTTC.

The gene calls are TRBV28 and TRBJ1-2; tentative D call: TRBD1 (5 bases). The germline gives CDR1 MDHEN, CDR2 SYDVKM. Trimming stripped 3 bases from V and 4 bases from J, with 9 bases between. The CDR3 is made up of 13 amino acids. CDR3 sequence: CASSFRGGYGYTF. In nucleotides, the CDR3 is TGTGCCAGCAGTTTTCGCGGGGGCTATGGCTACACCTTC.